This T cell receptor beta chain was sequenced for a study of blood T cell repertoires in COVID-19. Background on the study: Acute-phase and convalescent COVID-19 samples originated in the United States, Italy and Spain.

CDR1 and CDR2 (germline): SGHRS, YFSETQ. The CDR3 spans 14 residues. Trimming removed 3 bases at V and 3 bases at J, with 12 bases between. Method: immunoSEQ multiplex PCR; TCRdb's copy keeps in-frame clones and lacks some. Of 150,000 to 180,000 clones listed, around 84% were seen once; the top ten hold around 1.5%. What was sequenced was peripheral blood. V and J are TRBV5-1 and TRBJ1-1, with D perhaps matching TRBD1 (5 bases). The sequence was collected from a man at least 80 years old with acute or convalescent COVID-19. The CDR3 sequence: CASSYSSGDTEAFF. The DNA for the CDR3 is TGCGCCAGCAGCTACTCATCGGGGGACACTGAAGCTTTCTTT.